These 10 T cell receptor beta chains were all obtained from the same sample, sequenced in a study of tumor and adjacent non-tumor tissue in lung cancer. Three rounds of nested PCR, following a modified ARM-PCR protocol, produced the TCRbeta library. TCRdb re-analysed the multiplex PCR reads in MiXCR, keeping a single row per CDR3 protein. The sample consists of under 150,000 distinct CDR3 sequences, around 66% of them appearing once. This sample's RNA came from whole unsorted tissue. Sequencing was carried out using lung tumor tissue. These receptors all stem from a man aged 60-69 years with small cell lung cancer.

On this clonotype: This could be a read error, since a much larger clone is one nucleotide away. CDR3 sequence: CSVLRLVGSDTQYF. The CDR3 nucleotides are TGCAGCGTGCTCAGACTAGTGGGATCAGATACGCAGTATTTT. This chain joins TRBV29-1 and TRBJ2-3; tentatively, D is TRBD2 (6 bases). Germline CDR1 SQVTM, CDR2 ANQGSEA. V dropped 6 bases and J dropped 4 bases, with 17 bases sitting between them. This CDR3 comprises 14 residues.

This clonotype was counted once. V is TRBV28 and J is TRBJ2-7, with D perhaps matching TRBD2 (6 bases). Between the trimmed V and J ends, which lost 9 bases and 10 bases, there was a span of 25 bases. Germline-derived CDR1 and CDR2 are MDHEN and SYDVKM. The CDR3 is made up of 14 amino acids. This CDR3 is CASRRGERIYKQYF. Here the CDR3 DNA reads TGTGCCAGTAGGAGGGGAGAGAGGATCTACAAACAGTACTTC.

The chain recombines TRBV11-1 with TRBJ2-7, with D uncertain. The CDR3 runs 14 residues. The V gene's germline CDR1 is SGHAT and CDR2 FQDESV (reference sequence). The CDR3 DNA is TGTGCCAGGAGCTTAATACGGAGCTCCTACGAGCACTACGTC. Its protein product is CARSLIRSSYEHYV.

A remark on this clonotype: The conserved phenylalanine or tryptophan normally closing the CDR3 is absent here, so this likely arose from a read error. The gene calls are TRBV20-1 and TRBJ2-1, with unresolved D. CDR1 is DFQATT and CDR2 is SNEGSKA in the germline V gene (reference sequence). The CDR3 totals 14 residues. V shed 6 bases and J shed 4 bases, with 16 bases lying between them. The CDR3 protein is CSAPTIPVYNEQFI. In DNA form, the CDR3 reads TGCAGTGCCCCCACTATTCCGGTATACAATGAGCAGTTCATC.

With respect to this clonotype: The junction departs from germline at one end; a sequencing error may be responsible. This chain links TRBV29-1 with TRBJ2-3; no clear D. From germline, CDR1 is SQVTM and CDR2 ANQGSEA. The CDR3 covers 13 residues. The CDR3 sequence is CSVCVESTDTQYF. The CDR3 DNA follows: TGCAGCGTTTGTGTGGAGAGCACGGATACGCAGTATTTT.

This chain links TRBV12-3 or TRBV12-4 with TRBJ2-5, with 12 bases matching TRBD2. The J segment lost 10 bases and the V segment lost 6 bases, leaving 15 bases of the junction unmatched. The CDR3 is made up of 16 amino acids. The CDR3 nucleotides are TGTGCCAGCAGCCCACTCACTAGCGGGAGGCCTCGGGACCAGTACTTC. Translation gives CASSPLTSGRPRDQYF.

Details on this clonotype: This may arise from a read error, as a much more abundant clone is one base away. The V gene is TRBV20-1, the J gene TRBJ2-7; D remains ambiguous. This CDR3 spans 13 amino acids. CDR1 and CDR2 from the germline V gene are DFQATT and SNEGSKA (reference sequence). This CDR3 reads CSARAARSYEQCF. The CDR3 DNA follows: TGCAGTGCTAGAGCGGCCAGGTCCTACGAGCAGTGCTTC.

Details on this clonotype: The junction departs from germline at one end; a sequencing error may be responsible. The rearrangement joins TRBV11-2 to TRBJ2-7, with D uncertain. This CDR3 spans 11 amino acids. CDR1 is SGHAT, CDR2 FQNNGV, per germline. The CDR3, as DNA: TGTGCCGGCAGCCTATCCCTCAAGCAGTACTTC. Protein product: CAGSLSLKQYF.

As to this clonotype: A read error may account for a junction end that differs from germline. V and J are TRBV29-1 and TRBJ1-2, with D possibly TRBD1 on 6 matching bases. From germline, CDR1 is SQVTM and CDR2 ANQGSEA. The CDR3 totals 13 residues. CDR3 loop: CSVPTGVYYVYTF. CDR3 bases: TGCAGCGTTCCGACAGGTGTGTACTATGTCTACACCTTC.

Concerning this clonotype itself: Given a much more abundant clone one base away, this may be a read error. This chain uses TRBV20-1 with TRBJ2-2; 14 bases match TRBD2. Per germline, CDR1 DFQATT and CDR2 SNEGSKA (reference sequence). The CDR3 contains 16 residues. CDR3 in DNA: TGCAGTGTAACCGGGACTAGCGGGAGAGCCACCGGGGAGCTGTTGTTT. This encodes CSVTGTSGRATGELLF.